The 22 T cell receptor beta chains given below trace back to one sample, sequenced in a study of regulatory T cells. Their specific antigens are unknown. The primer mix had 52 TRBV and 13 TRBJ primers. Generated by immunoSEQ multiplex PCR, the TCRdb table keeps only in-frame clones and is missing some. The sample comprises 25,000 to 35,000 clones, just under 95% of which are singletons, and 1.5% to 1.9% rests with the top ten. Overall study findings and caveats: In CD3G-deficient patients, conventional CD4+ T cells were enriched for hydrophobic CDR3 residues at positions 6 and 7.

The sample comprised conventional CD4+ T cells sorted from blood. Source of these receptors: a person aged 18-35 years with CD3G deficiency.

The rearrangement links TRBV6-1 to TRBJ1-6; D uncertain. Trimming removed 11 bases at V and 0 bases at J, with 8 bases between. Germline CDR1 and CDR2: MNHNS and SASEGT. The CDR3 has 13 residues. CDR3 bases: TGTGCCCTAGGGAGCTCCTATAATTCACCCCTCCACTTT. Its translation: CALGSSYNSPLHF.

The chain employs TRBV6-1 and TRBJ2-7, with 9 nucleotides matching TRBD2. Looked up from germline, CDR1 is MNHNS and CDR2 is SASEGT. J lost 1 base, V lost 1 base, and 11 bases had no gene match. The CDR3 length is 18 residues. DNA for the CDR3: TGTGCCAGCAGTGAAGGGATATCGGCGGGAGGGGGGTCCTACGAGCAGTACTTC. Translating it yields CASSEGISAGGGSYEQYF.

The CDR3: CASSLEARGLGNEQYF. The CDR3 DNA sequence: TGTGCCAGCAGCTTAGAGGCCAGGGGGTTAGGGAACGAGCAGTACTTC. The chain employs TRBV7-8 and TRBJ2-7, with 7 bases matching TRBD1. The V gene's germline CDR1 is SGHVS and CDR2 FQNEAQ. The CDR3 length is 16 residues. Unmatched junction bases numbered 11, after V lost 1 base and J lost 5 bases.

This chain joins TRBV28 and TRBJ2-1, with 10 positions matching TRBD2. The CDR3 runs 18 residues. After removal of 5 bases from V and 10 bases from J, the junction contained 20 bases not matched to a gene. Germline lookup yields CDR1 MDHEN and CDR2 SYDVKM. The CDR3 DNA follows: TGTGCCAGCAGTCCGCCCCCCGGGACTAGCGCTCCTCGGTTGGAGCAGTTCTTC. Translated, it gives CASSPPPGTSAPRLEQFF.

The J gene is TRBJ2-7, the V gene TRBV28; TRBD2 matches at 10 bases. V shed 4 bases and J 5 bases; nucleotides not matched to a gene: 8. The CDR3 is made up of 15 amino acids. Looked up from germline, CDR1 is MDHEN and CDR2 is SYDVKM. The CDR3 sequence: CASSSRTSGRHEQYF. DNA of the CDR3: TGTGCCAGCAGTTCAAGGACTAGCGGTCGCCACGAGCAGTACTTC.

The chain combines TRBV5-1 with TRBJ2-6; D is ambiguous. CDR1 SGHRS and CDR2 YFSETQ come from the germline V gene. The CDR3 is 17 amino acids. Trimming removed 0 bases from V and 0 bases from J, with 10 bases in between. The CDR3 is CASSLGQGNSGANVLTF. For the CDR3, the DNA is TGCGCCAGCAGCTTGGGACAAGGTAACTCTGGGGCCAACGTCCTGACTTTC.

The J gene is TRBJ2-2, the V gene TRBV19, with 13 bases aligning to TRBD2. The CDR3 runs to 15 residues. With V trimmed by 5 bases and J by 6 bases, 3 bases remained unmatched. CDR1 is LNHDA, CDR2 SQIVND, per germline (reference sequence). The CDR3 is CASSEGLAGAGELFF. CDR3 nucleotides: TGTGCCAGTAGTGAAGGACTAGCGGGAGCCGGGGAGCTGTTTTTT. The complete variable domain, with remaining parts taken from reference TRBV19 and TRBJ2-2, reads DGGITQSPKYLFRKEGQNVTLSCEQNLNHDAMYWYRQDPGQGLRLIYYSQIVNDFQKGDIAEGYSVSREKKESFPLTVTSAQKNPTAFYLCASSEGLAGAGELFFGEGSRLTVL.

The chain is built from TRBV28 and TRBJ1-1, with TRBD1 matching over 8 bases. The V segment lost 6 bases and the J segment 1 base; nucleotides outside the gene matches: 13. The CDR3 runs 17 residues. From germline, CDR1 is MDHEN and CDR2 SYDVKM. The CDR3 bases are TGTGCCAGCAGGGGTGCAGGGACAGGTGTAAAGAACACTGAAGCTTTCTTT. Its protein product is CASRGAGTGVKNTEAFF.

The CDR3 is CASSIYNEQFF. DNA for the CDR3: TGTGCCAGCAGCATCTACAATGAGCAGTTCTTC. V is TRBV7-9 and J is TRBJ2-1; D gene unclear. CDR3 length: 11 residues. Deletions cut 5 bases from V and 3 bases from J, with 2 bases between. CDR1 SEHNR and CDR2 FQNEAQ come from the germline V gene (reference sequence).

V is TRBV5-1 and J is TRBJ1-2, with 8 positions matching TRBD1. The V gene end was trimmed by 4 bases and the J gene end by 5 bases; junction bases not matched to a gene: 7. CDR1 and CDR2 (germline): SGHRS, YFSETQ. This CDR3 has 14 amino acids. The CDR3 here is CASSAGTGGYGYTF. For the CDR3, the DNA is TGCGCCAGCAGCGCCGGGACAGGAGGTTATGGCTACACCTTC.

The chain combines TRBV6-1 with TRBJ1-1, with D uncertain. V gave up 6 bases and J gave up 10 bases, with 12 bases separating them. The CDR3 covers 11 residues. Germline-derived CDR1 and CDR2 are MNHNS and SASEGT. CDR3 DNA sequence: TGTGCCAGCAGGGCAATCGGGCGAGCTTTCTTT. Translating gives CASRAIGRAFF.

This rearrangement joins TRBV6-6 to TRBJ1-1; TRBD1 matches at 10 bases. Germline V gene sequence: CDR1 MNHNY, CDR2 SVGAGI (reference sequence). This CDR3 has 15 residues. The V and J ends lost 5 bases and 1 base, in that order; junction bases with no gene match: 4. The CDR3 nucleotides are TGTGCCAGCAGTCGGACAGGGGGTAGGAACACTGAAGCTTTCTTT. Encoded protein: CASSRTGGRNTEAFF.

CDR3 sequence reads: CASSLSGYEQYF. CDR3 bases: TGCGCCAGCAGCTTAAGTGGCTACGAGCAGTACTTC. V and J are TRBV5-1 and TRBJ2-7; D is undetermined. Germline V lookup: CDR1 SGHRS, CDR2 YFSETQ. The CDR3 is 12 residues long. Trimming pared 2 bases from V and 3 bases from J, leaving 6 bases between.

This clone was found a few times. The chain has TRBV4-2 and TRBJ1-1, with D hard to call. From germline, CDR1 is LGHNA and CDR2 YNFKEQ. CDR3 length: 12 amino acids. The ends were cut back, 4 bases at V and 2 bases at J, with 5 bases in the middle. CDR3 DNA sequence: TGTGCCAGCAGCCTACTTAACACTGAAGCTTTCTTT. Its protein product is CASSLLNTEAFF.

This clone was seen only once. The chain combines TRBV7-2 with TRBJ2-5; 7 nucleotides agree with TRBD2. CDR3 length equals 13 residues. Unmatched junction bases numbered 4, after V lost 4 bases and J lost 5 bases. In germline, CDR1 is SGHTA, CDR2 FQGNSA. Written as DNA, the CDR3 is TGTGCCAGCAGCTCACTAGCGTCTGAGACCCAGTACTTC. Its translation: CASSSLASETQYF.

This sequence joins TRBV19 and TRBJ1-1; D gene uncertain. CDR3 length: 15 residues. Germline V gene lookup returns CDR1 LNHDA and CDR2 SQIVND (reference sequence). V was shortened by 6 bases and J by 0 bases, with 14 bases between the two germline ends. CDR3 in DNA: TGTGCCAGTAGGACGGACGGAAAAATGAACACTGAAGCTTTCTTT. It encodes CASRTDGKMNTEAFF.

The chain has TRBV28 and TRBJ2-2, with 13 bases lining up with TRBD2. This CDR3 has 16 amino acids. V was pared by 6 bases and J by 6 bases, with 7 bases of the junction left unmatched. Germline V gene data show CDR1 as MDHEN and CDR2 as SYDVKM. The CDR3 DNA reads TGTGCCAGCAGACGAGCCGGGACTAGCGGGGCCGGGGAGCTGTTTTTT. Its translation is CASRRAGTSGAGELFF.

The chain recombines TRBV6-1 with TRBJ2-6; D remains unclear. V dropped 4 bases and J dropped 1 base, with 5 bases sitting between them. The CDR3 has 14 residues. Germline CDR1 MNHNS, CDR2 SASEGT. The CDR3 DNA sequence: TGTGCCAGCAGTGGTAGTTCTGGGGCCAACGTCCTGACTTTC. Its protein product is CASSGSSGANVLTF.

The chain is built from TRBV6-1 and TRBJ2-2; D is perhaps TRBD2 (6 bases). The V gene lost 4 bases and the J gene lost 4 bases, with 10 bases spanning the gap. Germline V CDR1 and CDR2: MNHNS, SASEGT. The CDR3 contains 14 residues. The DNA for the CDR3 is TGTGCCAGCAGTGTCGGGGGTAGCACCGGGGAGCTGTTTTTT. Protein: CASSVGGSTGELFF.

In nucleotides, the CDR3 is TGTGCCAGCAGTCCCGGGACAGGGAAGGGGTTCTACGAGCAGTACTTC. It is translated as CASSPGTGKGFYEQYF. V usage is TRBV28 and J usage is TRBJ2-7; TRBD1 agrees at 9 bases. Trimming cost V 5 bases and J 3 bases; bases outside gene matches: 11. This CDR3 is built from 16 residues. Germline V gene lookup returns CDR1 MDHEN and CDR2 SYDVKM.

The chain recombines TRBV7-9 with TRBJ2-2; 9 positions match TRBD1. The CDR3 totals 16 residues. The V and J ends lost 6 bases and 8 bases, in that order; junction bases with no gene match: 13. Germline V lookup: CDR1 SEHNR, CDR2 FQNEAQ (reference sequence). CDR3 nucleotide sequence: TGTGCCAGCAGGGCTCCGGGACAGGGAACGCGGGGGGAGCTGTTTTTT. Amino acid sequence: CASRAPGQGTRGELFF.

This chain joins TRBV4-2 and TRBJ1-1; D may be TRBD1 (5 bases). Looked up from germline, CDR1 is LGHNA and CDR2 is YNFKEQ. The CDR3 is made up of 11 amino acids. V was pared by 4 bases and J by 11 bases, with 11 bases between. The CDR3 spells CASSLRGSAFF. CDR3 nucleotides: TGTGCCAGCAGCCTCCGGGGGAGCGCTTTCTTT.